This T cell receptor (beta chain) was profiled in a study of T cells after posttransplantation cyclophosphamide. Study outcomes and limitations: Tissue-infiltrating T cells from skin or gut overlapped little with blood T cells. Later post-transplant blood repertoires were often dominated by donor CD8+ memory clones.

Libraries were prepared by immunoSEQ multiplex PCR; TCRdb keeps only in-frame clonotypes and omits some of them. In the table there are around 5,000 clones, approximately 2% of which are singletons. CDR3 length: 14 residues. The J segment lost 1 base and the V segment lost 1 base, leaving 0 bases of the junction unmatched. Germline V CDR1 and CDR2: SGHTA, FQGTGA. Treatment was busulfan-fludarabine conditioning, a marrow graft, and cyclophosphamide on days +3 and +4. This clone was recorded a few times. Its antigen is not known. The chain carries TRBV7-3 and TRBJ2-5; 7 nucleotides match TRBD2. Source: PBMCs, taken around 33 weeks after a stem cell transplant with posttransplant cyclophosphamide. This clonotype was sampled from a male patient aged 30 to 40 who received an allogeneic stem cell transplant from a related donor, was CMV-positive, and had no GVHD. Some T cells may be provided by the graft donor. The CDR3, as DNA: TGTGCCAGCAGCTTAAGCGGGGGCCAAGAGACCCAGTACTTC. Translation gives CASSLSGGQETQYF.